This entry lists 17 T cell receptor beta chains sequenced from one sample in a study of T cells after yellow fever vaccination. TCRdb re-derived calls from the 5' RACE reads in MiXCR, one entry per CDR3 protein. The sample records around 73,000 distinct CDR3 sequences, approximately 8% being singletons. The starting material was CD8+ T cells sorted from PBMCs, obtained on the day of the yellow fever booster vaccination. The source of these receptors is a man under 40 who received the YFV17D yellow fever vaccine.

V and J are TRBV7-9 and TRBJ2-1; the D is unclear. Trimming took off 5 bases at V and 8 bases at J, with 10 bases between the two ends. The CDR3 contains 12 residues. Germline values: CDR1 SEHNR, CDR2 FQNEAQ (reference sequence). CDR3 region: CASSLRVYEQFF. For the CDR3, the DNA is TGTGCCAGCAGCCTAAGGGTATATGAGCAGTTCTTC.

CDR3 in amino acids: CASSIWINTEAFF. For the CDR3, the DNA is TGTGCCAGTAGTATTTGGATCAACACTGAAGCTTTCTTT. The chain is built from TRBV19 and TRBJ1-1; D is unresolved. The CDR3 runs 13 residues. Trimming shortened V by 3 bases and J by 2 bases, and 7 bases separated the two germline ends. The V gene's germline CDR1 is LNHDA and CDR2 SQIVND (reference sequence).

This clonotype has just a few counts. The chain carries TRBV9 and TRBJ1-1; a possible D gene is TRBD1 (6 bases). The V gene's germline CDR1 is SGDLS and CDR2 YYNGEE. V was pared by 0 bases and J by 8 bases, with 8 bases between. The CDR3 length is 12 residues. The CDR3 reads CASSVATGEAFF. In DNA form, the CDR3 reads TGTGCCAGCAGCGTAGCTACAGGGGAAGCTTTCTTT.

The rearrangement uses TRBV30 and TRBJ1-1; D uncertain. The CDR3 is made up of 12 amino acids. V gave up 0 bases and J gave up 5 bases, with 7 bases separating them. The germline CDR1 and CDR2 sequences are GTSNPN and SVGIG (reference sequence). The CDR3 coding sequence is TGTGCCTGGAGTGTAGACGAAACTGAAGCTTTCTTT. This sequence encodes CAWSVDETEAFF.

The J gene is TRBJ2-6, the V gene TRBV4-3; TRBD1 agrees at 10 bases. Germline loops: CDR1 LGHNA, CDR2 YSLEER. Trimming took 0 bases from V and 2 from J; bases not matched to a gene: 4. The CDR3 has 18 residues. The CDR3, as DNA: TGCGCCAGCAGCCAAGATCGACAGGGGGCGCCTGGGGCCAACGTCCTGACTTTC. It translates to CASSQDRQGAPGANVLTF.

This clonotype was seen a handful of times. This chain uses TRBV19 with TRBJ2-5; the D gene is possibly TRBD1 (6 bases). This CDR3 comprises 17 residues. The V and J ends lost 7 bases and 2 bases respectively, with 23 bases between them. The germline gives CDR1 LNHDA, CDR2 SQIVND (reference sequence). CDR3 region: CASTSLGHRVGQETQYF. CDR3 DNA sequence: TGTGCCAGTACCAGCCTCGGTCACAGGGTGGGTCAAGAGACCCAGTACTTC.

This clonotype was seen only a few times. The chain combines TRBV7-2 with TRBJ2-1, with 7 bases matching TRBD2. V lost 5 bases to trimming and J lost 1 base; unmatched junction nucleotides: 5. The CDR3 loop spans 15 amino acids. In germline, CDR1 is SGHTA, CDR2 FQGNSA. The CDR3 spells CASSTGLDSYNEQFF. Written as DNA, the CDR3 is TGTGCCAGCAGCACCGGACTAGATTCCTACAATGAGCAGTTCTTC.

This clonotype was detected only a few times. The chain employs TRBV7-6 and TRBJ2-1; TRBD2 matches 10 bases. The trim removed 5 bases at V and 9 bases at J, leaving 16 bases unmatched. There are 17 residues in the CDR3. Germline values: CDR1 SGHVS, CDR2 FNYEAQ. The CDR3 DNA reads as TGTGCCAGCAGCCCTCTTCAAGCGGGAGGGCCCTATGGTGAGCAGTTCTTC. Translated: CASSPLQAGGPYGEQFF.

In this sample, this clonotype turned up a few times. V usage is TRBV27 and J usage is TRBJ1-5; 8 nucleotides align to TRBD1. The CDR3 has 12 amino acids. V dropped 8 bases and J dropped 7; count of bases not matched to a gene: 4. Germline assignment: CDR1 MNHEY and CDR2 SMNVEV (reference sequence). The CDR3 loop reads CASGTGGQPQHF. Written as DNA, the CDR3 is TGTGCCAGCGGTACAGGGGGGCAGCCCCAGCATTTT.

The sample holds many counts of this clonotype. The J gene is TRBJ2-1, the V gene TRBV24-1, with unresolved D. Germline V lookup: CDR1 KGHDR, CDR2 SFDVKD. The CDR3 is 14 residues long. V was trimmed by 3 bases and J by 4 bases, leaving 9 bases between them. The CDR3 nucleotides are TGTGCCACCAGTGATCCCGGGCTTTACAATGAGCAGTTCTTC. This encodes CATSDPGLYNEQFF.

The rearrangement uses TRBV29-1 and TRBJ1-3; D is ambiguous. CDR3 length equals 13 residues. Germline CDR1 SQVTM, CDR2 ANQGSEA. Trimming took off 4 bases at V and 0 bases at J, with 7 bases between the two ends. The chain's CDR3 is CSVAGTSGNTIYF. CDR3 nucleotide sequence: TGCAGCGTTGCGGGTACCTCTGGAAACACCATATATTTT.

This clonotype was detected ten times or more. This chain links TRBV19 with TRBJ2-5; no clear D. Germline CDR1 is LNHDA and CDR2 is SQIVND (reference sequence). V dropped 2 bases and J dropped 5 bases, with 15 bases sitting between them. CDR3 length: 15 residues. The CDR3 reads CASSILEPGAETQYF. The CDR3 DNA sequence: TGTGCCAGTAGTATACTCGAGCCCGGAGCGGAGACCCAGTACTTC.

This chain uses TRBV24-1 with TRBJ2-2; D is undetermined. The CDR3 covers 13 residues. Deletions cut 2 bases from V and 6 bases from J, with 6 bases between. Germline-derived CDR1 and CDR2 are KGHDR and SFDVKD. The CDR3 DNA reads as TGTGCCACCAGTGATTCTCTGGCCGGGGAGCTGTTTTTT. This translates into CATSDSLAGELFF.

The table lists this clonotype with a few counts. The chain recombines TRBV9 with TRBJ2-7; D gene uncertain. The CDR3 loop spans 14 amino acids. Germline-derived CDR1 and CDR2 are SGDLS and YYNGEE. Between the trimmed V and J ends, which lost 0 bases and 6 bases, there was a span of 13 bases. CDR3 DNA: TGTGCCAGCAGCGTAGCGAGCTTTGATGGCGAGCAGTACTTC. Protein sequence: CASSVASFDGEQYF.

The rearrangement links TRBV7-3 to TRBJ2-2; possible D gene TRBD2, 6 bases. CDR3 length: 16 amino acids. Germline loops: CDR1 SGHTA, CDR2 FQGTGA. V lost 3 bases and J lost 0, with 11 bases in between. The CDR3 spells CASSFLSGANTGELFF. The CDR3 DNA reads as TGTGCCAGCAGCTTCCTTAGCGGAGCGAACACCGGGGAGCTGTTTTTT.

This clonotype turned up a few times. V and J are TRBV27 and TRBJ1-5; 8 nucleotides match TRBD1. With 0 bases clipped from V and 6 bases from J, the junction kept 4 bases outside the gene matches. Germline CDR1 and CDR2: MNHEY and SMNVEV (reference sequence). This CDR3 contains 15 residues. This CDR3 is CASSLSGQGGQPQHF. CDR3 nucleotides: TGTGCCAGCAGTTTATCAGGACAGGGCGGTCAGCCCCAGCATTTT.

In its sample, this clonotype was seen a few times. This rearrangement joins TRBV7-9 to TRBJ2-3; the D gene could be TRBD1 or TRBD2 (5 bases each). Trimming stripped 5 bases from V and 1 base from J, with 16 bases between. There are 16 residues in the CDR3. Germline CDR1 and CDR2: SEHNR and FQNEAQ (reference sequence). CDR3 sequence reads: CASSPWDGTGTDTQYF. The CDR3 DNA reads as TGTGCCAGCAGCCCTTGGGACGGGACCGGCACAGATACGCAGTATTTT. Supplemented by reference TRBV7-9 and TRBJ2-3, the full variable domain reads DTGVSQNPRHKITKRGQNVTFRCDPISEHNRLYWYRQTLGQGPEFLTYFQNEAQLEKSRLLSDRFSAERPKGSFSTLEIQRTEQGDSAMYLCASSPWDGTGTDTQYFGPGTRLTVL.